The 10 T cell receptor beta chains in this list originate from one sample, sequenced in a study of blood T cell repertoires in COVID-19. Sequencing used immunoSEQ multiplex PCR; TCRdb keeps in-frame clones, though not all of them. The data show 100,000 to 150,000 clones, around 86% seen once. The source material was peripheral blood. All receptors derive from an elderly woman with acute or convalescent COVID-19.

The chain combines TRBV28 with TRBJ2-3, with 7 bases that match TRBD2. Germline CDR1 reads MDHEN; CDR2 reads SYDVKM. The CDR3 has 16 amino acids. V lost 3 bases to trimming and J lost 0 bases; unmatched junction nucleotides: 6. CDR3 protein: CASSFLAVYSTDTQYF. CDR3 nucleotide sequence: TGTGCCAGCAGTTTTCTAGCGGTTTATAGCACAGATACGCAGTATTTT.

The chain recombines TRBV11-3 with TRBJ2-7; 7 nucleotides agree with TRBD1. The length of the CDR3 is 14 residues. The germline V gene encodes CDR1 SGHNT and CDR2 YENEEA. Trimming took 5 bases from V and 6 from J; bases not matched to a gene: 10. CDR3 in DNA: TGTGCCAGCAGCCAGCCCGGGACAGTCCCCGAGCAGTACTTC. Its translation is CASSQPGTVPEQYF.

The chain has TRBV24-1 and TRBJ2-7; D unresolved. Per germline, CDR1 KGHDR and CDR2 SFDVKD. The CDR3 is made up of 16 amino acids. Trimming removed 8 bases from V and 3 bases from J, with 22 bases in between. The chain's CDR3 is CATIGMRQIPNYEQYV. The CDR3 bases are TGTGCCACCATCGGAATGAGACAAATACCCAACTACGAGCAGTACGTC.

This chain connects TRBV2 to TRBJ1-5, with 9 bases aligning to TRBD1. The CDR3 has 15 residues. V trimming: 5 bases; J trimming: 3 bases; junction bases outside the gene matches: 5. Germline CDR1 and CDR2: SNHLY and FYNNEI. The CDR3 DNA is TGTGCCAGCAGTTCACAGGGGGCCCCCAATCAGCCCCAGCATTTT. This encodes CASSSQGAPNQPQHF.

This clone was seen only once. This chain joins TRBV5-4 and TRBJ1-6; no reliable D call. The length of the CDR3 is 12 residues. The germline gives CDR1 SGHNT, CDR2 YYREEE (reference sequence). Deletions cut 1 base from V and 10 bases from J, with 6 bases between. CDR3 in DNA: TGTGCCAGCAGCTTGAGAGGCTCACCCCTCCACTTT. Protein sequence: CASSLRGSPLHF.

The genes are TRBV6-5 and TRBJ1-4; D not resolved. The CDR3 spans 13 residues. The germline V and J ends were trimmed by 2 bases and 8 bases, with 9 bases remaining between them. Germline CDR1 MNHEY, CDR2 SVGAGI. The CDR3 reads CASSYAAREKLFF. For the CDR3, the DNA is TGTGCCAGCAGTTACGCCGCGAGGGAAAAACTGTTTTTT.

CDR3 loop: CASGGYTEAFF. In nucleotides, the CDR3 is TGTGCCAGCGGGGGGTACACTGAAGCTTTCTTT. The chain carries TRBV25-1 and TRBJ1-1; perhaps TRBD1 as D (5 bases). V was trimmed by 8 bases and J by 3 bases, leaving 7 bases between them. The CDR3 consists of 11 residues. Germline CDR1 MGHDK, CDR2 SYGVNS.

The rearrangement links TRBV3-1 (or the pseudogene TRBV3-2) to TRBJ1-2; a possible D gene is TRBD1 (5 bases). CDR1 and CDR2 from the germline V gene are LGHDT and YNNKEL (reference sequence). The germline V and J ends were trimmed by 3 bases and 4 bases, with 6 bases remaining between them. CDR3 length: 12 amino acids. As DNA, the CDR3 is TGTGCCAGCAGCCAGGACACCTATGGCTACACCTTC. It specifies CASSQDTYGYTF.

This sequence joins TRBV3-1 (or the pseudogene TRBV3-2) and TRBJ1-2, with D perhaps matching TRBD1 (6 bases). CDR3 size: 14 residues. Between the trimmed V and J ends, which lost 4 bases and 2 bases, there was a span of 11 bases. CDR1 and CDR2 (germline): LGHDT, YNNKEL (reference sequence). CDR3 residues: CASSRGRSNYGYTF. In nucleotides, the CDR3 is TGTGCCAGCAGCCGGGGGCGCAGCAACTATGGCTACACCTTC.

The V call is TRBV27, the J call TRBJ2-2; no clear D. Germline V gene lookup returns CDR1 MNHEY and CDR2 SMNVEV (reference sequence). The germline V and J ends were trimmed by 4 bases and 7 bases, with 13 bases remaining between them. CDR3 length equals 14 residues. CDR3 nucleotides: TGTGCCAGCAGTTACCAGAGCAGGATCGGGGAGCTGTTTTTT. Translated, it gives CASSYQSRIGELFF.